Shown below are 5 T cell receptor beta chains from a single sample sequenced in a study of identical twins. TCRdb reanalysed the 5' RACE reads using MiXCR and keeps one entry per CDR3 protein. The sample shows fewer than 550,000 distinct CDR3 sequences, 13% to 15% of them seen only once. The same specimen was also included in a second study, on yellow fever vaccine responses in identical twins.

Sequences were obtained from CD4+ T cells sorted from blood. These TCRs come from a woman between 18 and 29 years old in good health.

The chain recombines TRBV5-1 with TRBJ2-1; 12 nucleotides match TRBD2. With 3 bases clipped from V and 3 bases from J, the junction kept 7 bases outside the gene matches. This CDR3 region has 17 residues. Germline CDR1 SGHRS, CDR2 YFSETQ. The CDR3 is CASSYGLAGSLYNEQFF. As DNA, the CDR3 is TGCGCCAGCAGCTACGGACTAGCGGGATCCCTCTACAATGAGCAGTTCTTC.

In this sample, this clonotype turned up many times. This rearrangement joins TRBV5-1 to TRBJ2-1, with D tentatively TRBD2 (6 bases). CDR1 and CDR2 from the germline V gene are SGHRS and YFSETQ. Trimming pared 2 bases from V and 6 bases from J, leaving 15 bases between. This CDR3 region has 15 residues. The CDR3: CASSFSGREVNEQFF. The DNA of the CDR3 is TGCGCCAGCAGCTTCTCGGGCAGGGAGGTCAATGAGCAGTTCTTC.

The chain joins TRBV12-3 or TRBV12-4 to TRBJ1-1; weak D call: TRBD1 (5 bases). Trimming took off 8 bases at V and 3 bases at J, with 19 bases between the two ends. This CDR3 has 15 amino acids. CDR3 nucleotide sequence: TGTGCCAGCCGAATCCTGGGGGGTTGGTACACTGAAGCTTTCTTT. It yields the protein CASRILGGWYTEAFF.

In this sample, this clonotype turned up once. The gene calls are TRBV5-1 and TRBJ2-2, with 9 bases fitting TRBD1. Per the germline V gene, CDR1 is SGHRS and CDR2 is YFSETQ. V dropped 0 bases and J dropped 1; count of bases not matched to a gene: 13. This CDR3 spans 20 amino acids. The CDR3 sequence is CASSLGGQGTKRENTGELFF. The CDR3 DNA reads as TGCGCCAGCAGCTTGGGTGGACAGGGGACCAAACGAGAGAACACCGGGGAGCTGTTTTTT.

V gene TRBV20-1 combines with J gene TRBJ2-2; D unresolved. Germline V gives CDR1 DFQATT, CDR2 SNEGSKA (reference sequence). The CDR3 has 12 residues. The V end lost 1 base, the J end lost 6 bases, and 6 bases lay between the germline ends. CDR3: CSARGPAGELFF. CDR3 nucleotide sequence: TGCAGTGCTAGAGGGCCTGCCGGGGAGCTGTTTTTT.